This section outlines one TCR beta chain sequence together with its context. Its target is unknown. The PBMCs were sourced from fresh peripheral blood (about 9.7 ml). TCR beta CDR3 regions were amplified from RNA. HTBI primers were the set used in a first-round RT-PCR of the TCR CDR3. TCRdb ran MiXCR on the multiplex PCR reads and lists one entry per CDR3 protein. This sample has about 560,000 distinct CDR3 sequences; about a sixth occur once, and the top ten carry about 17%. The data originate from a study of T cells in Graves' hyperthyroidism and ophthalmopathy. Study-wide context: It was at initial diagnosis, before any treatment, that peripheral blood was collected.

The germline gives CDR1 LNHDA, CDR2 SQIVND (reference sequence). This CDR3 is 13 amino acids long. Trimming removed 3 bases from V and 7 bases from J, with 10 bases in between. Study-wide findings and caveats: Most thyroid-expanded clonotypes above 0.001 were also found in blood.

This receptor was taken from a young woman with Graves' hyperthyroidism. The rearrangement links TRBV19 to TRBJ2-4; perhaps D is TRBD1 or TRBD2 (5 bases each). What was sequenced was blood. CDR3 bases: TGTGCCAGTAGTATTTTGGGGGAGAACATTCAGTACTTC. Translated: CASSILGENIQYF. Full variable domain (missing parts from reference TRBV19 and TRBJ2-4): DGGITQSPKYLFRKEGQNVTLSCEQNLNHDAMYWYRQDPGQGLRLIYYSQIVNDFQKGDIAEGYSVSREKKESFPLTVTSAQKNPTAFYLCASSILGENIQYFGAGTRLSVL.